What follows describes a single T cell receptor (beta chain). This receptor's antigen is unknown. The sample holds no much larger clone one base away, and base qualities are not on file. This specimen belongs to a study of T cell repertoires in aging, cancer and after chemotherapy (dated by TCRdb to the late 2010s). In terms of the full investigation: Donors spanned six age groups from 30 or younger to 70 or older, with at least three individuals per group. Control TCR repertoires from healthy donors were recorded over several months to years, and clear clonal overlap was observed across re-sampling. The full dataset contained some 8.7 million TCR reads. Peripheral blood TCR beta repertoires from healthy donors and cancer patients were profiled to examine immunoaging and T cell reconstitution after chemotherapy. Alongside some 100 healthy donors serving as a reference group, the cohort included roughly 220 cancer patients, of whom about 93 had hematological cancers and some 130 had solid cancers.

What the work shows at the level of the full study, not this receptor alone: It was noted by the authors that conclusions about immunological memory after chemotherapy cannot be drawn from the repertoire data. An increase in median generation probability over the chemotherapy interval was observed in both cancer cohorts, suggesting that the repertoire was reconstituted through rebound thymic output. Compared with age-matched healthy donors, untreated patients with hematological or solid cancers had significantly lower TCR diversity and higher clonality in blood. In healthy donors, the drop in TCR diversity with age came mainly from a loss of richness, whereas in cancer patients a loss of evenness also played a part.

TCR beta rearrangements were amplified from genomic DNA isolated from peripheral blood, not from sorted cells or RNA. Rearranged TRB sequences spanning V, D and J segments were amplified in a multiplex touch-down PCR with a mixed TRB-A/B primer pool. Illumina adapters and sample indices were attached to the amplicons through two consecutive PCR reactions run with Phusion HS II polymerase. After gel purification with the NucleoSpin Gel and PCR Clean-up kit, the amplicons were checked using Qubit and an Agilent 2100 Bioanalyzer. Sequencing of the libraries was done on an Illumina MiSeq with paired-end, single-indexed 600-cycle runs. As for the authors' bioinformatics: Processing of the TRB sequences was carried out with MiXCR versions 2.12 and 3.0.5. A clone was defined as each unique CDR3 nucleotide sequence, and only productive sequences supported by at least two reads were kept. Repertoire metrics included Shannon diversity, evenness, clonality (one minus evenness), and alpha-parameterized diversity profiles from alpha 0 to 5. Generation probabilities of clones in paired pre- and post-chemotherapy samples were computed with the IGoR algorithm. Through fastp at Q25 and MiXCR, TCRdb rebuilt clones from the public reads, retaining in-frame beta chains. CDR3 protein duplicates are merged, each entry listing the most common genes and DNA. None of the V and J calls come from the authors' own analysis; TCRdb made them. This sample gives 10,000 to 12,000 distinct CDR3 sequences in total; roughly a third of them show up just once. The ten largest account for roughly 3% of the sample.

From cysteine to phenylalanine, the CDR3 is 14 amino acids long. This entry keeps only the CDR3 DNA: 42 bases, framed from base 1. The CDR1 and CDR2 encoded by the germline V gene are SGHDN and FVKESK. The germline V and J ends show losses of 4 bases and 4 bases respectively, and no gene match explains 2 bases of the junction. The chain is made from TRBV14 and TRBJ2-1, with 9 junctional bases fitting TRBD2. Sequenced input: blood. The source of this sequence is a human donor in good health. The encoded CDR3 is CASSRLAEYNEQFF. The DNA sequence reads TGTGCCAGCAGCCGACTAGCGGAGTACAATGAGCAGTTCTTC.